One and the same sample provided the 31 T cell receptor beta chains below, sequenced in a study of T cells in Graves' hyperthyroidism and ophthalmopathy. It was RNA transcripts that yielded the amplified TCR beta CDR3 regions. A set of HTBI primers served as the primers for a first-round RT-PCR of the TCR CDR3. TCRdb analysed the multiplex PCR reads with MiXCR anew, one entry per CDR3 protein. Here the sample spans about 420,000 distinct CDR3 sequences, approximately 14% being singletons. Material: blood. All receptors come from a woman aged 18-29 years with Graves' hyperthyroidism.

This clonotype was counted ten times or more. The chain links TRBV11-2 to TRBJ2-5; TRBD2 matches at 14 bases. The V segment lost 1 base and the J segment 1 base; nucleotides outside the gene matches: 2. CDR3 length equals 17 residues. Germline loops: CDR1 SGHAT, CDR2 FQNNGV. The CDR3 spells CASSLGTSGRTQETQYF. In DNA, the CDR3 is TGTGCCAGCAGCTTAGGGACTAGCGGGAGGACCCAAGAGACCCAGTACTTC.

This clonotype showed up just a few times. The chain combines TRBV12-3 or TRBV12-4 with TRBJ2-2; D is perhaps TRBD2 (7 bases). The CDR3 has 13 amino acids. V lost 11 bases to trimming and J lost 0 bases, with 10 bases between them. CDR3: CAGGGANTGELFF. CDR3 nucleotide sequence: TGTGCCGGAGGGGGGGCGAACACCGGGGAGCTGTTTTTT.

This clonotype has a count of ten or more. This rearrangement joins TRBV2 to TRBJ1-2; no firm D call. This CDR3 spans 14 amino acids. Trimming removed 7 bases at V and 7 bases at J, with 19 bases between. The V gene's germline CDR1 is SNHLY and CDR2 FYNNEI. The CDR3 region has the DNA TGTGCCAGCACCGAAGGAACCTACCTTCTTGGCTACACCTTC. Its translation: CASTEGTYLLGYTF. The full variable domain, with the rest looked up from reference TRBV2 and TRBJ1-2, is EPEVTQTPSHQVTQMGQEVILRCVPISNHLYFYWYRQILGQKVEFLVSFYNNEISEKSEIFDDQFSVERPDGSNFTLKIRSTKLEDSAMYFCASTEGTYLLGYTFGSGTRLTVV.

This clonotype was recorded many times. The rearrangement uses TRBV7-3 and TRBJ1-2; D ambiguous. CDR3 length: 14 amino acids. CDR1 and CDR2 from the germline V gene are SGHTA and FQGTGA. The V and J ends lost 3 bases and 6 bases respectively, with 14 bases between them. The CDR3 region is CASSLEYSTHGYTF. CDR3 nucleotides: TGTGCCAGCAGCTTGGAGTACTCTACGCATGGCTACACCTTC.

At least ten counts were recorded for this clonotype. The chain carries TRBV2 and TRBJ1-2, with D hard to call. The length of the CDR3 is 15 residues. With 0 bases removed from V and 4 bases from J, the gap between germline ends came to 12 bases. Germline loops: CDR1 SNHLY, CDR2 FYNNEI. The CDR3 DNA reads TGTGCCAGCAGTGAAGCGCTTTGGAACTTCTATGGCTACACCTTC. This codes for CASSEALWNFYGYTF.

This clonotype occurred a few times. The chain is built from TRBV24-1 and TRBJ1-1; no clear D gene. The V end was cut by 0 bases, the J end by 12 bases, with 13 bases between. Germline-derived CDR1 and CDR2 are KGHDR and SFDVKD. The CDR3 covers 13 residues. The CDR3 bases are TGTGCCACCAGTGATTTGTCTCGCGAAGGAACTTTCTTT. Translation: CATSDLSREGTFF.

The rearrangement uses TRBV6-1 and TRBJ2-7, with TRBD1 matching 10 bases. From germline, CDR1 is MNHNS and CDR2 SASEGT. The CDR3 has 13 amino acids. V was clipped by 6 bases and J by 6 bases; unmatched bases: 5. CDR3 protein: CASRFGTGAEQYF. DNA of the CDR3: TGTGCCAGCAGGTTCGGGACAGGGGCCGAGCAGTACTTC.

This clonotype showed up just a few times. The CDR3 sequence: CASSLRGGATSHEKLFF. CDR3 sequence (DNA): TGTGCCAGCAGCTTACGAGGGGGGGCGACATCTCATGAAAAACTGTTTTTT. The J gene is TRBJ1-4, the V gene TRBV7-8; weak D call: TRBD1 (6 bases). The germline V and J ends were trimmed by 2 bases and 6 bases, with 19 bases remaining between them. The CDR3 consists of 17 residues. CDR1 is SGHVS and CDR2 is FQNEAQ in the germline V gene.

The chain employs TRBV29-1 and TRBJ2-1; D ambiguous. V gave up 0 bases and J gave up 6 bases, with 6 bases separating them. Per germline, CDR1 SQVTM and CDR2 ANQGSEA. The CDR3 covers 12 residues. The CDR3 bases are TGCAGCGTTGAAGAAGCCCGCAATGAGCAGTTCTTC. Translating gives CSVEEARNEQFF.

This clonotype was counted between two and nine times. The rearrangement joins TRBV6-2 or TRBV6-3 to TRBJ1-5; 8 bases match TRBD1. This CDR3 region has 14 residues. V shed 2 bases, J shed 6 bases, and the junction held 3 bases outside the gene matches. Germline values: CDR1 MNHEY, CDR2 SVGEGT. CDR3 amino acids: CASSYRTGLQPQHF. Here the CDR3 DNA reads TGTGCCAGCAGTTACCGGACAGGGCTTCAGCCCCAGCATTTT.

This clonotype was counted at least ten times. This chain joins TRBV7-2 and TRBJ1-5; D possibly corresponds to TRBD1 (5 bases). Germline CDR1 is SGHTA and CDR2 is FQGNSA. V lost 5 bases to trimming and J lost 5 bases, with 10 bases between them. This CDR3 has 13 amino acids. Here the CDR3 DNA reads TGTGCCAGCAGCCCAGGGAGATATCAGCCCCAGCATTTT. Amino acid sequence: CASSPGRYQPQHF.

At least ten counts were recorded for this clonotype. This chain links TRBV24-1 with TRBJ2-5, with 8 positions matching TRBD2. This CDR3 comprises 18 residues. Germline-derived CDR1 and CDR2 are KGHDR and SFDVKD. V lost 3 bases and J lost 5; bases outside the gene matches: 16. The CDR3 region is CATSDPRGSGKSRETQYF. In DNA form, the CDR3 reads TGTGCCACCAGTGATCCCCGGGGTAGCGGGAAGTCCCGGGAGACCCAGTACTTC.

This chain joins TRBV2 and TRBJ2-2, with 7 bases matching TRBD1. CDR1 is SNHLY and CDR2 is FYNNEI in the germline V gene. The CDR3 loop spans 13 amino acids. J was trimmed by 5 bases and V by 6 bases; bases with no gene match: 3. The CDR3 DNA reads TGTGCCAGCAGCAGACAGGGTACCGGGGAGCTGTTTTTT. Encoded protein: CASSRQGTGELFF.

This clonotype was seen a few times. The rearrangement links TRBV29-1 to TRBJ1-2; the D is unclear. The length of the CDR3 is 13 residues. V was trimmed by 4 bases and J by 7 bases, leaving 16 bases between them. CDR1 and CDR2 from the germline V gene are SQVTM and ANQGSEA. CDR3 coding DNA: TGCAGCGTTGCGGATAGCCGAGCGGGTGGCTACACCTTC. Protein product: CSVADSRAGGYTF.

This clonotype has only a few counts. CDR3: CASSTQGGRGTEAFF. The DNA of the CDR3 is TGTGCCAGTTCCACCCAGGGAGGTAGGGGCACTGAAGCTTTCTTT. The chain joins TRBV19 to TRBJ1-1; D perhaps matches TRBD1 (5 bases). The CDR3 extends over 15 amino acids. V lost 8 bases and J lost 4, with 20 bases in between. Germline CDR1 LNHDA, CDR2 SQIVND (reference sequence).

This clonotype was recorded many times. J is TRBJ2-5 and V is TRBV24-1; TRBD2 might be the D (5 bases). The CDR3 is 15 residues long. The germline V gene has CDR1 KGHDR and CDR2 SFDVKD. The V and J ends lost 0 bases and 2 bases respectively, with 9 bases between them. The CDR3 DNA sequence: TGTGCCACCAGTGATTTGATCCGGGGTCAAGAGACCCAGTACTTC. It is translated as CATSDLIRGQETQYF.

This clonotype came up many times. CDR3 in amino acids: CASSQDGPGTDTQYF. CDR3 sequence (DNA): TGTGCCAGCAGCCAAGATGGCCCAGGCACAGATACGCAGTATTTT. V and J are TRBV3-1 and TRBJ2-3; D unclear. V lost 0 bases, J lost 1 base, and 8 bases lay in between. The germline gives CDR1 LGHDT, CDR2 YNNKEL (reference sequence). The CDR3 consists of 15 residues.

This clonotype has more than one count but fewer than ten. V usage is TRBV9 and J usage is TRBJ2-1; possible D gene TRBD2, 5 bases. CDR1 and CDR2 (germline): SGDLS, YYNGEE. Trimming pared 4 bases from V and 2 bases from J, leaving 10 bases between. The CDR3 length is 14 residues. This CDR3 is CASSNTGTYNEQFF. CDR3 sequence (DNA): TGTGCCAGCAGCAATACCGGGACCTACAATGAGCAGTTCTTC.

This clonotype came up many times. The chain combines TRBV2 with TRBJ2-6, with D unclear. The V and J ends lost 4 bases and 2 bases respectively, with 9 bases between them. This CDR3 region has 15 residues. Looked up from germline, CDR1 is SNHLY and CDR2 is FYNNEI. CDR3 in amino acids: CASSVQGPGANVLTF. The CDR3 DNA sequence: TGTGCCAGCAGTGTCCAAGGTCCTGGGGCCAACGTCCTGACTTTC.

This chain uses TRBV7-2 with TRBJ2-3, with a possible D match to TRBD2 (5 bases). V shed 5 bases and J shed 3 bases, with 24 bases lying between them. This CDR3 has 18 amino acids. CDR1 and CDR2 (germline): SGHTA, FQGNSA. CDR3: CASSRSLTGWTSTDTQYF. The DNA for the CDR3 is TGTGCCAGCAGCCGATCCCTGACTGGTTGGACTTCGACAGATACGCAGTATTTT.

Ten or more counts support this clonotype. The V gene is TRBV18, the J gene TRBJ1-2, with D possibly being TRBD1 (5 bases). Per germline, CDR1 KGHSH and CDR2 LQKENI. This CDR3 spans 13 amino acids. V lost 6 bases to trimming and J lost 6 bases, with 14 bases between them. CDR3 amino acids: CASSLRDGHGYTF. The CDR3 DNA sequence: TGTGCCAGCTCCCTTAGGGACGGCCATGGCTACACCTTC.

The chain links TRBV4-2 to TRBJ2-3, with 7 bases fitting TRBD2. The CDR3 has 16 residues. The germline V gene encodes CDR1 LGHNA and CDR2 YNFKEQ. Trimming took 3 bases from V and 4 from J; bases not matched to a gene: 10. The CDR3 DNA reads TGTGCCAGCAGCCACAGCGGGACTCGCGCCCCAGATACGCAGTATTTT. Translated, it gives CASSHSGTRAPDTQYF.

At least ten counts were recorded for this clonotype. V is TRBV20-1 and J is TRBJ1-2, with a weak D call TRBD1 (5 bases). This CDR3 spans 13 amino acids. Germline V gives CDR1 DFQATT, CDR2 SNEGSKA (reference sequence). Trimming shortened V by 1 base and J by 2 bases, and 8 bases separated the two germline ends. CDR3 DNA: TGCAGTGCTAGAGGAGGGGCCAACTATGGCTACACCTTC. Translating gives CSARGGANYGYTF.

The chain combines TRBV4-2 with TRBJ2-4, with 7 bases aligning to TRBD1. CDR1 is LGHNA, CDR2 YNFKEQ, per germline. V was clipped by 2 bases and J by 7 bases; unmatched bases: 11. The CDR3 spans 16 residues. Here the CDR3 DNA reads TGTGCCAGCAGCCAATCCGGGACAGACTTGGGGAACATTCAGTACTTC. This sequence encodes CASSQSGTDLGNIQYF.

There are a few counts of this clonotype. The gene calls are TRBV5-4 and TRBJ2-3; weak D call: TRBD2 (6 bases). Trimming took off 4 bases at V and 6 bases at J, with 21 bases between the two ends. Germline V gene lookup returns CDR1 SGHNT and CDR2 YYREEE (reference sequence). CDR3 length: 16 residues. The CDR3 loop is CASSPTTRGTRDTQYF. The CDR3 DNA reads TGTGCCAGCAGCCCGACGACTAGGGGTACCCGCGATACGCAGTATTTT.

This clonotype has a count of ten or more. This rearrangement joins TRBV7-9 to TRBJ1-5; no clear D. Trimming took off 7 bases at V and 6 bases at J, with 16 bases between the two ends. Looked up from germline, CDR1 is SEHNR and CDR2 is FQNEAQ (reference sequence). This CDR3 region has 14 residues. CDR3 residues: CASTLGGEAQPQHF. DNA of the CDR3: TGTGCCAGCACCCTGGGTGGGGAGGCTCAGCCCCAGCATTTT.

The genes are TRBV3-1 and TRBJ2-1, with TRBD2 identical over 11 bases. The V gene's germline CDR1 is LGHDT and CDR2 YNNKEL (reference sequence). The CDR3 covers 16 residues. J was trimmed by 7 bases and V by 4 bases; bases with no gene match: 9. This CDR3 is CASSPGVAGGRNEQFF. DNA of the CDR3: TGTGCCAGCAGCCCAGGGGTAGCGGGGGGGCGAAATGAGCAGTTCTTC.

In this sample, this clonotype turned up many times. The chain recombines TRBV5-6 with TRBJ2-1, with 10 bases lining up with TRBD2. The CDR3 is made up of 18 amino acids. Germline CDR1 and CDR2: SGHDT and YYEEEE. Germline trimming cut 3 bases from V and 4 bases from J; bases unmatched to any gene: 13. The CDR3 DNA sequence: TGTGCCAGCAGCTCGCAAGGGCAGCGGGAGGGCCTTTACAATGAGCAGTTCTTC. Its translation: CASSSQGQREGLYNEQFF.

This clonotype was seen ten or more times. The chain has TRBV7-6 and TRBJ2-3, with D perhaps TRBD2 (6 bases). CDR1 and CDR2 (germline): SGHVS, FNYEAQ. There are 14 residues in the CDR3. The V end was cut by 0 bases, the J end by 5 bases, with 9 bases between. The CDR3 coding sequence is TGTGCCAGCAGCTTAGCTTTCGGGGGAGATACGCAGTATTTT. It encodes CASSLAFGGDTQYF.

This clonotype was seen only a few times. A much bigger clone sits one base away, suggesting this may be a read error. The chain combines TRBV27 with TRBJ2-1; 10 nucleotides line up with TRBD1. The J segment lost 8 bases and the V segment lost 2 bases, leaving 6 bases of the junction unmatched. This CDR3 is built from 15 residues. Germline V lookup: CDR1 MNHEY, CDR2 SMNVEV (reference sequence). Written as DNA, the CDR3 is TGTGCCAGCAGTTTACGGGACAGGGGATACGATGAGCAGTTCTTC. This sequence encodes CASSLRDRGYDEQFF.

At least ten counts were recorded for this clonotype. The rearrangement joins TRBV20-1 to TRBJ2-7; the match to TRBD1 covers 8 bases. After removal of 5 bases from V and 2 bases from J, the junction contained 2 bases not matched to a gene. Germline V gives CDR1 DFQATT, CDR2 SNEGSKA (reference sequence). The CDR3 consists of 12 residues. CDR3 region: CSAPGQAYEQYF. In DNA, the CDR3 is TGCAGTGCTCCGGGACAGGCCTACGAGCAGTACTTC.